Listed below are T cell receptor beta chains from one sample, sequenced in a study of neurological immune-mediated disorders. One entry per CDR3 protein results from TCRdb running MiXCR on the 5' RACE reads. The table has 55,000 or so distinct CDR3 sequences, about 4% seen once. The sample comprised PBMCs. All receptors derive from a man between 50 and 59 years old with multiple sclerosis. Both conserved end residues are part of each CDR3. A D gene is named only where the DNA matches it firmly. Size is stated for part of the rows, as once, few or many counts, or as a class when the clone is expanded.

clone size: many
D gene: .
V gene: TRBV12-3/TRBV12-4
J gene: TRBJ2-1
CDR3 DNA: TGTGCCAGCAGTACGGGACTCGGGGGCTACAATGAGCAGTTCTTC
CDR3 protein: CASSTGLGGYNEQFF

clone size: many
D gene: .
V gene: TRBV6-1
J gene: TRBJ1-3
CDR3 DNA: TGTGCCAGCAGCGCCGACGGCTATCGGGCTGGAAACACCATATATTTT
CDR3 protein: CASSADGYRAGNTIYF

clone size: many
D gene: .
V gene: TRBV28
J gene: TRBJ1-1
CDR3 DNA: TGTGCCAGCAGTCCCGGGGGGGCTTGGTCCAACACTGAAGCTTTCTTT
CDR3 protein: CASSPGGAWSNTEAFF

clone size: many
D gene: .
V gene: TRBV5-6
J gene: TRBJ2-1
CDR3 DNA: TGTGCCAGCAGCTTGGTGGGGGATGAGCAGTTCTTC
CDR3 protein: CASSLVGDEQFF

clone size: few
D gene: TRBD2
V gene: TRBV28
J gene: TRBJ2-3
CDR3 DNA: TGTGCCAGCAGGACTAGCGGGAGGGCCTATGCGCAGTATTTT
CDR3 protein: CASRTSGRAYAQYF

clone size: few
D gene: .
V gene: TRBV10-3
J gene: TRBJ2-5
CDR3 DNA: TGTGCCATCAGTGACCACGGGGCCAGAACTCAAGAGACCCAGTACTTC
CDR3 protein: CAISDHGARTQETQYF

clone size: .
D gene: .
V gene: TRBV20-1
J gene: TRBJ2-7
CDR3 DNA: TGCAGTGCTAGAGATCAGAGTGGACAAGGGGCCTACGAGCAGTACTTC
CDR3 protein: CSARDQSGQGAYEQYF

clone size: many
D gene: TRBD1
V gene: TRBV5-5
J gene: TRBJ2-5
CDR3 DNA: TGTGCCAGCAGCTCCACCGGGACAGGGGGAGGAGAGACCCAGTACTTC
CDR3 protein: CASSSTGTGGGETQYF

clone size: .
D gene: .
V gene: TRBV7-2
J gene: TRBJ1-1
CDR3 DNA: TGTGCCAGCAGCTTTTACGGTGGCGCTTTCTTT
CDR3 protein: CASSFYGGAFF

clone size: many
D gene: .
V gene: TRBV5-1
J gene: TRBJ2-5
CDR3 DNA: TGCGCCAGCAGCCCCCGGCGGCGGGAGACCCAGTACTTC
CDR3 protein: CASSPRRRETQYF

clone size: many
D gene: .
V gene: TRBV20-1
J gene: TRBJ2-7
CDR3 DNA: TGCAGTGCTAGAGCAGGGGCGGGAGAGAGGAACGAGCAGTACTTC
CDR3 protein: CSARAGAGERNEQYF

clone size: many
D gene: TRBD1
V gene: TRBV5-1
J gene: TRBJ2-7
CDR3 DNA: TGCGCCAGCAGCTTAATCAGGACAGGGGACGAGCAGTACTTC
CDR3 protein: CASSLIRTGDEQYF

clone size: many
D gene: .
V gene: TRBV7-3
J gene: TRBJ2-1
CDR3 DNA: TGTGCCAGCAGCCCTAGCCGGGGGGCTCGATACAATGAGCAGTTCTTC
CDR3 protein: CASSPSRGARYNEQFF

clone size: .
D gene: .
V gene: TRBV6-6
J gene: TRBJ2-6
CDR3 DNA: TGTGCCAGCAGTTCCGGGATCCGCTCTGGGGCCAACGTCCTGACTTTC
CDR3 protein: CASSSGIRSGANVLTF

clone size: .
D gene: .
V gene: TRBV5-6
J gene: TRBJ1-1
CDR3 DNA: TGTGCCAGCAGCTTGAGGGGTAGGGGGACGGTCACTGAAGCTTTCTTT
CDR3 protein: CASSLRGRGTVTEAFF

clone size: many
D gene: TRBD1
V gene: TRBV10-3
J gene: TRBJ1-2
CDR3 DNA: TGTGCCATCAGTGAGGACGGGACAGGCTATGGCTACACCTTC
CDR3 protein: CAISEDGTGYGYTF

clone size: many
D gene: .
V gene: TRBV9
J gene: TRBJ1-6
CDR3 DNA: TGTGCCAGCAGCCCGACAGGCCTGTATAATTCACCCCTCCACTTT
CDR3 protein: CASSPTGLYNSPLHF

clone size: many
D gene: TRBD2
V gene: TRBV6-5
J gene: TRBJ2-2
CDR3 DNA: TGTGCCAGCAGTTACTCGCGGCGGGCTAGCGGGAGGAACACCGGGGAGCTGTTTTTT
CDR3 protein: CASSYSRRASGRNTGELFF

clone size: many
D gene: TRBD2
V gene: TRBV5-5
J gene: TRBJ2-1
CDR3 DNA: TGTGCCAGCGGGGGGGGACTAGCCTACAATGAGCAGTTCTTC
CDR3 protein: CASGGGLAYNEQFF

clone size: many
D gene: .
V gene: TRBV4-1
J gene: TRBJ1-6
CDR3 DNA: TGCGCCAGCAGCCAACTCAGCGCGGGATCCAATTCACCCCTCAACTTT
CDR3 protein: CASSQLSAGSNSPLNF

clone size: many
D gene: .
V gene: TRBV5-1
J gene: TRBJ1-5
CDR3 DNA: TGCGCCAGCAGCTTGGGGGACGGTCTGAATCAGCCCCAGCATTTT
CDR3 protein: CASSLGDGLNQPQHF

clone size: .
D gene: TRBD2
V gene: TRBV7-6
J gene: TRBJ2-1
CDR3 DNA: TGTGCCAGCAGCTTCCACCCGGGACTAGCAGTTTACAATGAGCAGTTCTTC
CDR3 protein: CASSFHPGLAVYNEQFF

clone size: many
D gene: .
V gene: TRBV2
J gene: TRBJ2-2
CDR3 DNA: TGTGCCAGCAGTACGCTGAAGCGGGAGCTGTTTTTT
CDR3 protein: CASSTLKRELFF

clone size: many
D gene: .
V gene: TRBV5-1
J gene: TRBJ2-2
CDR3 DNA: TGCGCCAGCAGCTCGTCCACAGGGTTGACCGGGGAGCTGTTTTTT
CDR3 protein: CASSSSTGLTGELFF

clone size: .
D gene: TRBD1
V gene: TRBV7-9
J gene: TRBJ1-1
CDR3 DNA: TGTGCCAGCAGCTTGGATCGGACAGGGTCCACTGAAGCTTTCTTT
CDR3 protein: CASSLDRTGSTEAFF

clone size: few
D gene: .
V gene: TRBV28
J gene: TRBJ2-3
CDR3 DNA: TGTGCCAGCAATCAGGGAGCTAGCACAGATACGCAGTATTTT
CDR3 protein: CASNQGASTDTQYF

clone size: many
D gene: TRBD2
V gene: TRBV6-1
J gene: TRBJ2-3
CDR3 DNA: TGTGCCAGCAGTGAAAGTAGCGGGAAGTATGATACGCAGTATTTT
CDR3 protein: CASSESSGKYDTQYF

clone size: many
D gene: TRBD1
V gene: TRBV2
J gene: TRBJ2-1
CDR3 DNA: TGTGCCAGCAGAGACGGGACAGGGGTTCGGGGTGGGAATGAGCAGTTCTTC
CDR3 protein: CASRDGTGVRGGNEQFF

clone size: many
D gene: TRBD2
V gene: TRBV4-1
J gene: TRBJ2-1
CDR3 DNA: TGCGCCAGCAGCCAAGAGGGGACTAGCTTCTACAATGAGCAGTTCTTC
CDR3 protein: CASSQEGTSFYNEQFF

clone size: many
D gene: TRBD1
V gene: TRBV15
J gene: TRBJ1-4
CDR3 DNA: TGTGCCACCAGCAGAGATTGGGACAGGGGGAGAGAAAAACTGTTTTTT
CDR3 protein: CATSRDWDRGREKLFF

clone size: few
D gene: .
V gene: TRBV29-1
J gene: TRBJ1-2
CDR3 DNA: TGCAGCTTTTGGACACCCAACTATGGCTACACCTTC
CDR3 protein: CSFWTPNYGYTF

clone size: many
D gene: TRBD2
V gene: TRBV4-1
J gene: TRBJ2-5
CDR3 DNA: TGCGCCAGCAGCCAAGATCCTAGCGGGACCACGGGGACCCAGTACTTC
CDR3 protein: CASSQDPSGTTGTQYF

clone size: .
D gene: TRBD2
V gene: TRBV5-1
J gene: TRBJ2-1
CDR3 DNA: TGCGCCAGCAGCTTGGTGACTAGCGGGGGGGGTGAGCAGTTCTTC
CDR3 protein: CASSLVTSGGGEQFF

clone size: .
D gene: .
V gene: TRBV5-1
J gene: TRBJ1-3
CDR3 DNA: TGCGCCAGCAGCCGAGGTGGCTCTGGAAACACCATATATTTT
CDR3 protein: CASSRGGSGNTIYF

clone size: many
D gene: TRBD2
V gene: TRBV20-1
J gene: TRBJ2-7
CDR3 DNA: TGCAGTGCTACTAGCGGGAGTTCCTACGAGCAGTACTTC
CDR3 protein: CSATSGSSYEQYF

clone size: many
D gene: TRBD1
V gene: TRBV20-1
J gene: TRBJ2-5
CDR3 DNA: TGCAGTGCCAGGACAGGGAGAGAGACCCAGTACTTC
CDR3 protein: CSARTGRETQYF

clone size: many
D gene: .
V gene: TRBV28
J gene: TRBJ1-2
CDR3 DNA: TGTGCCGCCACGGGGGACCAAAACTATGGCTACACCTTC
CDR3 protein: CAATGDQNYGYTF

clone size: many
D gene: .
V gene: TRBV5-1
J gene: TRBJ1-1
CDR3 DNA: TGCGCCAGCAGCGGGGGGGGGCAGACTGAAGCTTTCTTT
CDR3 protein: CASSGGGQTEAFF

clone size: many
D gene: .
V gene: TRBV20-1
J gene: TRBJ1-3
CDR3 DNA: TGCAGTGCTAAAAACAGAGGGGCTGGAAACACCATATATTTT
CDR3 protein: CSAKNRGAGNTIYF

clone size: many
D gene: .
V gene: TRBV27
J gene: TRBJ1-2
CDR3 DNA: TGTGCCAGCAGGGCCAGCCTTTCTAACTATGGCTACACCTTC
CDR3 protein: CASRASLSNYGYTF

clone size: many
D gene: TRBD2
V gene: TRBV28
J gene: TRBJ2-3
CDR3 DNA: TGTGCCAGCAGTTTTCCAACTAGCGGGAGGACCCCCACCACAGATACGCAGTATTTT
CDR3 protein: CASSFPTSGRTPTTDTQYF

clone size: many
D gene: TRBD1
V gene: TRBV6-5
J gene: TRBJ2-2
CDR3 DNA: TGTGCCAGCAGATGGGACAGGGCCAACACCGGGGAGCTGTTTTTT
CDR3 protein: CASRWDRANTGELFF

clone size: many
D gene: .
V gene: TRBV4-1
J gene: TRBJ1-3
CDR3 DNA: TGCGCCAGCAGCCAAGGTGGAAACACCATATATTTT
CDR3 protein: CASSQGGNTIYF

clone size: few
D gene: .
V gene: TRBV27
J gene: TRBJ2-7
CDR3 DNA: TGTGCCAGCACTCCCAGGGGAGGCGTCTACGAGCAGTACTTC
CDR3 protein: CASTPRGGVYEQYF

clone size: .
D gene: .
V gene: TRBV5-1
J gene: TRBJ1-2
CDR3 DNA: TGCGCCAGCAGCGTGGAGGGTGAACCCTATGGCTACACCTTC
CDR3 protein: CASSVEGEPYGYTF

clone size: many
D gene: TRBD1
V gene: TRBV28
J gene: TRBJ2-7
CDR3 DNA: TGTGCCAGCAAGACCGGGACAGCCTACTACGAGCAGTACTTC
CDR3 protein: CASKTGTAYYEQYF

clone size: many
D gene: .
V gene: TRBV7-9
J gene: TRBJ2-1
CDR3 DNA: TGTGCCAGCAGCCCGGGAGCAGGTGGTTTTGAGCAGTTCTTC
CDR3 protein: CASSPGAGGFEQFF

clone size: many
D gene: .
V gene: TRBV11-2
J gene: TRBJ2-7
CDR3 DNA: TGTGCCAGCAGCCCCTCTACCGGGAACTACGAGCAGTACTTC
CDR3 protein: CASSPSTGNYEQYF

clone size: .
D gene: .
V gene: TRBV11-2
J gene: TRBJ2-1
CDR3 DNA: TGTGCCAGCAGCTTGCCGGACCCGGTGCTTAATGAGCAGTTCTTC
CDR3 protein: CASSLPDPVLNEQFF

clone size: many
D gene: TRBD2
V gene: TRBV9
J gene: TRBJ2-1
CDR3 DNA: TGTGCCAGCAGCGTAGAGGGCGGGAGGACGAATGAGCAGTTCTTC
CDR3 protein: CASSVEGGRTNEQFF

clone size: many
D gene: .
V gene: TRBV5-1
J gene: TRBJ2-1
CDR3 DNA: TGCGCCAGCCGGCCCGGCCGCCACGGGACTGAGCAGTTCTTC
CDR3 protein: CASRPGRHGTEQFF

clone size: many
D gene: TRBD1
V gene: TRBV5-1
J gene: TRBJ1-5
CDR3 DNA: TGCGCCAGCAAACAGGGGGACAATCAGCCCCAGCATTTT
CDR3 protein: CASKQGDNQPQHF